This T cell receptor beta chain comes out of a study of a mutant IDH1 vaccine in newly diagnosed glioma. Study in general: Sex distribution of treated patients was about 60% male and roughly 40% female; mean age was around 40 years.

V dropped 0 bases and J dropped 6 bases, with 14 bases sitting between them. This CDR3 contains 16 residues. Germline-derived CDR1 and CDR2 are SNHLY and FYNNEI. About this clone: What it recognizes is unknown.

Sequencing was performed with immunoSEQ multiplex PCR; in TCRdb, only in-frame clones are kept and a portion is missing. The sample has around 70,000 clones; around 90% are singletons. Sample time point: week 35, safety follow-up. Every single dose of the vaccine, 300 ug of mutant IDH1 20-mer peptide, came with topical imiquimod. The receptor was isolated from a man aged 25 to 40 with glioma. J is TRBJ2-2 and V is TRBV2; D call uncertain. The material sequenced was PBMCs, taken from a glioma patient whose treatment included an IDH1 peptide vaccine. Here the CDR3 DNA reads TGTGCCAGCAGTGAAGCTCCGGGCCTCAAGGCCGGGGAGCTGTTTTTT. It translates to CASSEAPGLKAGELFF.